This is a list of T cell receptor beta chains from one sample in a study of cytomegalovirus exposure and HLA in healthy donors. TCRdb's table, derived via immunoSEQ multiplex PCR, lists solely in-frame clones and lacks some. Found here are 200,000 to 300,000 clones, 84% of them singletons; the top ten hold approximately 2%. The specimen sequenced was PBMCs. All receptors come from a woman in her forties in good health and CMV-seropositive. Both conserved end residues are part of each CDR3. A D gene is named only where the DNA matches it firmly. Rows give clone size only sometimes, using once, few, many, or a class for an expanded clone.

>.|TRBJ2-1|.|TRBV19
CASSIDAGPSMQFF
TGTGCCAGTAGTATAGATGCAGGCCCTTCGATGCAGTTCTTC
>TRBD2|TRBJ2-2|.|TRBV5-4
CASSTSGNTGELFF
TGTGCCAGCAGCACTAGCGGGAACACCGGGGAGCTGTTTTTT
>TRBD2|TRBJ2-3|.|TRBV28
CASSSGLAGPDTQYF
TGTGCCAGCAGTTCGGGACTAGCTGGTCCAGATACGCAGTATTTT
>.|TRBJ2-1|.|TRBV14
CASSPHIAGAGEQFF
TGTGCCAGCAGCCCTCACATCGCGGGGGCAGGTGAGCAGTTCTTC
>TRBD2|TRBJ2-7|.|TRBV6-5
CASSYTAGGPYEQYF
TGTGCCAGCAGTTATACGGCGGGAGGGCCCTACGAGCAGTACTTC
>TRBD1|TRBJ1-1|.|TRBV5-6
CASSTGQGADTEAFF
TGTGCCAGCAGCACCGGACAGGGGGCAGACACTGAAGCTTTCTTT
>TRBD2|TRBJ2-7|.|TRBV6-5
CASSSELAGYYEQYF
TGTGCCAGCAGTTCCGAACTAGCGGGATACTACGAGCAGTACTTC
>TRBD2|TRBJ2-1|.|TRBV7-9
CASSKGLADSYNEQFF
TGTGCCAGCAGCAAAGGACTAGCGGACTCCTACAATGAGCAGTTCTTC
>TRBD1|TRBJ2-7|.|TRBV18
CASSLTLHRDRGSYEQYF
TGTGCCAGCTCACTAACACTTCACCGGGACAGGGGGTCCTACGAGCAGTACTTC
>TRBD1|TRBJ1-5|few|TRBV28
CASSQGQGIGQPQHF
TGTGCCAGCAGCCAGGGACAGGGAATCGGTCAGCCCCAGCATTTT
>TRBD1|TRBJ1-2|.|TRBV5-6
CASRTEGAGGYTF
TGTGCCAGCAGGACGGAGGGGGCTGGTGGCTACACCTTC
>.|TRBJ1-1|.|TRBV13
CASSPRLGGTEAFF
TGTGCCAGCAGCCCACGGCTGGGGGGAACTGAAGCTTTCTTT
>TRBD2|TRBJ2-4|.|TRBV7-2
CASSPGGLAKNIQYF
TGTGCCAGCAGCCCCGGGGGGTTGGCCAAAAACATTCAGTACTTC
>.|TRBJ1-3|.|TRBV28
CASSHDSENTIYF
TGTGCCAGCAGTCACGACAGCGAAAACACCATATATTTT
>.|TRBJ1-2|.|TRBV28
CASSSLGLPPGGYTF
TGTGCCAGCAGTTCACTAGGGCTACCCCCGGGGGGCTACACCTTC
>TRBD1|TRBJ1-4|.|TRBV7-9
CASSLMETGTGSEKLFF
TGTGCCAGCAGCCTCATGGAGACCGGGACAGGATCTGAAAAACTGTTTTTT
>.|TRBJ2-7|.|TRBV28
CASSLPYRSYEQYF
TGTGCCAGCAGTTTACCCTACAGATCCTACGAGCAGTACTTC
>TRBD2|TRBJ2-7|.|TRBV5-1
CASSLALAGSEQYF
TGCGCCAGCAGCTTGGCTCTAGCGGGAAGCGAGCAGTACTTC
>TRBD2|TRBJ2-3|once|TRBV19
CASSIGLEREDTDTQYF
TGTGCCAGTAGTATAGGGCTGGAGCGGGAGGATACAGATACGCAGTATTTT
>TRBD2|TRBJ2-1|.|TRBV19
CASIPSSGNYNEQFF
TGTGCCAGTATCCCCTCCAGCGGGAATTACAATGAGCAGTTCTTC
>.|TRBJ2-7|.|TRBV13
CASSLNHRDNRVEQYF
TGTGCCAGCAGCTTAAATCACCGGGACAACCGCGTGGAGCAGTACTTC
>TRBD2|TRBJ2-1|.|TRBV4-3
CASSPRKREGYNEQFF
TGCGCCAGCAGCCCAAGAAAGCGGGAGGGATACAATGAGCAGTTCTTC
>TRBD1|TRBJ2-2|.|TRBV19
CASSIVRGTGELFF
TGTGCCAGTAGTATTGTCAGGGGGACCGGGGAGCTGTTTTTT
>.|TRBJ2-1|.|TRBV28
CASSSGTGRGGNEQFF
TGTGCCAGCAGTTCAGGGACTGGTAGGGGGGGCAATGAGCAGTTCTTC
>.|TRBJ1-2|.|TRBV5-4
CASSPPGQNYGYTF
TGTGCCAGCAGCCCGCCCGGACAGAACTATGGCTACACCTTC
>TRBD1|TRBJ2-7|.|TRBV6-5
CASRPGTGRYYEQYF
TGTGCCAGCAGGCCTGGGACAGGGAGATATTACGAGCAGTACTTC